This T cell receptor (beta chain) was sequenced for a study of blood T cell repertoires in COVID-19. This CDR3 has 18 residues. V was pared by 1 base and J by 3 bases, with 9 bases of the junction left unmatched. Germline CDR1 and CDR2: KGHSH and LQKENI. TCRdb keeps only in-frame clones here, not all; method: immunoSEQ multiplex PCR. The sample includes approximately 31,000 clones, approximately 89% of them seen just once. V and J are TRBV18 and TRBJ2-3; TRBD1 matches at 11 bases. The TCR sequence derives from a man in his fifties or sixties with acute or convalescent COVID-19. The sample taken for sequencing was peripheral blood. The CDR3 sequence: CASSPLSRTGGRTDTQYF. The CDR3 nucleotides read TGTGCCAGCTCACCACTTTCTCGGACAGGGGGCAGGACAGATACGCAGTATTTT.